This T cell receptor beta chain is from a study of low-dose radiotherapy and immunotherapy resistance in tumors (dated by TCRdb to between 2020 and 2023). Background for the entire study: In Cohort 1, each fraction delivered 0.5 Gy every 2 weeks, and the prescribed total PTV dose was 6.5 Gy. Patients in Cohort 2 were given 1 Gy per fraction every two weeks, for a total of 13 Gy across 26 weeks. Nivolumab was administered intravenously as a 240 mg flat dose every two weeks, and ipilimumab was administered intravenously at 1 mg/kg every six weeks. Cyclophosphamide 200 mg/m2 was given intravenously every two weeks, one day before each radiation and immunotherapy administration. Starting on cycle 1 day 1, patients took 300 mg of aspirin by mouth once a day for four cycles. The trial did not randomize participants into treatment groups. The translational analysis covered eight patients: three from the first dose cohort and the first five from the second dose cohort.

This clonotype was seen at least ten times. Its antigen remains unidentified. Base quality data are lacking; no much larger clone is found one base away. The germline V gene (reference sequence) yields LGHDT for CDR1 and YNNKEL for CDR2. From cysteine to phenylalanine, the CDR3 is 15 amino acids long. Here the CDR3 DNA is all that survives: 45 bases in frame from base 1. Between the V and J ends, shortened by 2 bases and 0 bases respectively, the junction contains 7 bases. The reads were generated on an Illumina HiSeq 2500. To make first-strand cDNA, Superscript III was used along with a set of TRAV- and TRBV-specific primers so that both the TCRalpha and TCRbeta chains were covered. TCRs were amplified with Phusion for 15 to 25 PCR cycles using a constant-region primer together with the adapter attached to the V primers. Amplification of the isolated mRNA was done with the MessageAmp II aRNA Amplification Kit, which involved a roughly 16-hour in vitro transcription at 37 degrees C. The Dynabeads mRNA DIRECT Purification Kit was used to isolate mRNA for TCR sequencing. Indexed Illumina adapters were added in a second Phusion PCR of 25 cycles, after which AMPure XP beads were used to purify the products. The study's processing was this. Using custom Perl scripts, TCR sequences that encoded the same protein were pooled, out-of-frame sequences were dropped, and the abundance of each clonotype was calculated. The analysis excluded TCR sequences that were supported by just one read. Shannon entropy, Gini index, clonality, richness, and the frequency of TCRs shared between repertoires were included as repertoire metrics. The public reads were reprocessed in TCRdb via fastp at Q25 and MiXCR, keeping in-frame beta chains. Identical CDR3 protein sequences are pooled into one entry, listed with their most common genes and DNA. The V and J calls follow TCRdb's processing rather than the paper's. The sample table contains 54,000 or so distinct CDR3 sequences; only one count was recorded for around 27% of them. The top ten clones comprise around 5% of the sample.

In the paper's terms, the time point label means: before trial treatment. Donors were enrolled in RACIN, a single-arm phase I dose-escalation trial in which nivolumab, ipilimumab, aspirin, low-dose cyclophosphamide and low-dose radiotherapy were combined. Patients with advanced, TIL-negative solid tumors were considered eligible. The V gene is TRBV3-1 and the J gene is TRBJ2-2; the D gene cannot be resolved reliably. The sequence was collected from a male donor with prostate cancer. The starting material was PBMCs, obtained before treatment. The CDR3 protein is CASSQKITNTGELFF. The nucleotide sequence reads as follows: TGTGCCAGCAGCCAAAAAATAACGAACACCGGGGAGCTGTTTTTT. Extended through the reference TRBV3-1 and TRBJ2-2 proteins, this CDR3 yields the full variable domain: DTAVSQTPKYLVTQMGNDKSIKCEQNLGHDTMYWYKQDSKKFLKIMFSYNNKELIINETVPNRFSPKSPDKAHLNLHINSLELGDSAVYFCASSQKITNTGELFFGEGSRLTVL.